The present TCR beta chain was sequenced within a study of T cell responses to AZD1222 COVID-19 vaccine. The data were produced by immunoSEQ multiplex PCR, yet TCRdb's version contains in-frame clones alone and is incomplete. The sample includes about 130,000 clones, around 84% of them seen just once. CDR3 length equals 13 residues. Germline CDR1 reads SNHLY; CDR2 reads FYNNEI. Trimming cost V 6 bases and J 4 bases, with 10 bases left between them. The count of this clone is one. As yet, its antigen is unknown. Study conclusions and caveats: Spike-specific TCR breadth and depth rose after two AZD1222 doses. Baseline testing showed seropositivity in only six or seven AZD1222 recipients. Distributed over spike, vaccine-associated CD4 TCRs predominated at 160-218 and 743-854.

The source is an adult in good health. This material consisted of peripheral blood, taken on day 0 of AZD1222 vaccination. The chain couples TRBV2 to TRBJ1-5; D is unclear. CDR3 amino acids: CASSRGGNQPQHF. The CDR3 DNA sequence: TGTGCCAGCAGCAGAGGCGGTAATCAGCCCCAGCATTTT.